Below, 28 T cell receptor beta chains from the same sample are listed, as sequenced in a study of shared clonotypes between healthy human individuals. Assay used: immunoSEQ multiplex PCR; TCRdb lists only in-frame clones, some missing. This table has about 1.1 million clones, roughly 80% appearing once. The specimen sequenced was memory CD4+ T cells from PBMCs. Regarding subset: CD45RA-negative fraction. These receptors were taken from a man younger than 35 in good health. Some clones in this sample may be carry-over from other donors' samples.

The genes are TRBV25-1 and TRBJ2-2; no clear D. The CDR3 covers 14 residues. V was clipped by 4 bases and J by 2 bases, with 8 bases between them. Looked up from germline, CDR1 is MGHDK and CDR2 is SYGVNS. CDR3 bases: TGTGCCAGCAGTGCAAGAACTAACACCGGGGAGCTGTTTTTT. Protein product: CASSARTNTGELFF.

This chain connects TRBV10-3 to TRBJ2-2, with 10 nucleotides matching TRBD2. The CDR3 extends over 16 amino acids. Trimming removed 6 bases from V and 5 bases from J; junction bases left unmatched: 9. Germline V gene data show CDR1 as ENHRY and CDR2 as SYGVKD. The CDR3 loop is CAIRTGLARGTGELFF. CDR3 DNA: TGTGCCATCAGGACGGGACTAGCGAGGGGGACCGGGGAGCTGTTTTTT.

The chain is built from TRBV2 and TRBJ1-6; D remains unclear. Trimming pared 8 bases from V and 10 bases from J, leaving 15 bases between. The V gene's germline CDR1 is SNHLY and CDR2 FYNNEI. CDR3 length equals 13 residues. Written as DNA, the CDR3 is TGTGCCAGCGGACTAAGTGAGCGGTCACCCCTCCACTTT. Protein sequence: CASGLSERSPLHF.

The V gene is TRBV7-7, the J gene TRBJ1-4; 10 nucleotides line up with TRBD1. The CDR3 has 14 amino acids. After removal of 5 bases from V and 6 bases from J, the junction contained 3 bases not matched to a gene. Looked up from germline, CDR1 is SSHAT and CDR2 is FNYEAQ (reference sequence). DNA for the CDR3: TGTGCCAGCAGCCCGGGGACAGGGGATGAAAAACTGTTTTTT. Residues: CASSPGTGDEKLFF.

This sequence joins TRBV10-3 and TRBJ2-3, with no clear D. The germline V gene encodes CDR1 ENHRY and CDR2 SYGVKD. The V and J ends lost 5 bases and 3 bases respectively, with 12 bases between them. The CDR3 extends over 14 amino acids. The CDR3 protein is CAISPHGSTDTQYF. Here the CDR3 DNA reads TGTGCCATCAGTCCTCATGGCAGTACAGATACGCAGTATTTT.

Comment on this clone: This sample includes further DNA sequences coding for the same CDR3. V gene TRBV28 combines with J gene TRBJ2-5, with TRBD2 identical over 9 bases. CDR1 and CDR2 from the germline V gene are MDHEN and SYDVKM. The CDR3 covers 14 residues. The J segment lost 5 bases and the V segment lost 3 bases, leaving 4 bases of the junction unmatched. CDR3 region: CASSLGGRGETQYF. The CDR3 DNA is TGTGCCAGCAGTTTGGGCGGGAGGGGGGAGACCCAGTACTTC.

This chain links TRBV6-1 with TRBJ2-6; D unclear. V was cut by 6 bases and J by 0 bases, with 9 bases left in between. Germline V gene sequence: CDR1 MNHNS, CDR2 SASEGT. The CDR3 contains 15 residues. CDR3 coding DNA: TGTGCCAGCAGAGACTTTAACTCTGGGGCCAACGTCCTGACTTTC. Translating gives CASRDFNSGANVLTF.

The chain joins TRBV2 to TRBJ1-4; D is ambiguous. CDR3 length equals 15 residues. Germline V gene lookup returns CDR1 SNHLY and CDR2 FYNNEI. V was trimmed by 7 bases and J by 0 bases, leaving 12 bases between them. As DNA, the CDR3 is TGTGCCAGCACAGGCAGAATAACAACTAATGAAAAACTGTTTTTT. Translated, it gives CASTGRITTNEKLFF.

The chain has TRBV6-1 and TRBJ2-3; D may be TRBD2 (6 bases). This CDR3 is 16 amino acids long. V lost 3 bases, J lost 2 bases, and 15 bases lay in between. Germline assignment: CDR1 MNHNS and CDR2 SASEGT. As DNA, the CDR3 is TGTGCCAGCAGTGATGGAGGGTATGGGGCCACAGATACGCAGTATTTT. Translated, it gives CASSDGGYGATDTQYF.

This clone was observed a single time. The chain joins TRBV7-9 to TRBJ1-2; possibly TRBD1 for D (6 bases). This CDR3 comprises 17 residues. The germline V and J ends were trimmed by 0 bases and 4 bases, with 18 bases remaining between them. Germline V gene data show CDR1 as SEHNR and CDR2 as FQNEAQ (reference sequence). The CDR3 region has the DNA TGTGCCAGCAGCTTAGCTGCAGGGGTAGAGGTTAGCTATGGCTACACCTTC. It is translated as CASSLAAGVEVSYGYTF.

V and J are TRBV5-1 and TRBJ2-5, with 9 bases identical to TRBD1. Judging by the DNA end, TRBJ2-7 fits better; the J call may be wrong. The CDR3 has 16 amino acids. Per germline, CDR1 SGHRS and CDR2 YFSETQ. CDR3 coding DNA: TGCGCCAGCAGCTTGGCCGCGGGACAGGGCACCTACGAGCAGTACTTC. Translated: CASSLAAGQGTYEQYF.

The rearrangement links TRBV28 to TRBJ2-7; the D is unclear. CDR1 MDHEN and CDR2 SYDVKM come from the germline V gene. The ends were cut back, 2 bases at V and 5 bases at J, with 10 bases in the middle. The CDR3 is made up of 13 amino acids. CDR3 protein: CASSLPRNNEQYF. The DNA of the CDR3 is TGTGCCAGCAGTTTACCTAGAAATAACGAGCAGTACTTC.

This clone turned up a few times. V is TRBV28 and J is TRBJ2-2; no clear D. The CDR3 runs 14 residues. V was trimmed by 1 base and J by 6 bases, leaving 9 bases between them. The germline V gene has CDR1 MDHEN and CDR2 SYDVKM. For the CDR3, the DNA is TGTGCCAGCAGTTTATTAACGGCACCCGGGGAGCTGTTTTTT. This encodes CASSLLTAPGELFF.

The chain has TRBV11-3 and TRBJ2-1; D perhaps matches TRBD1 (5 bases). The CDR3 has 18 residues. V was clipped by 2 bases and J by 2 bases, with 19 bases between them. The V gene's germline CDR1 is SGHNT and CDR2 YENEEA. In DNA form, the CDR3 reads TGTGCCAGCAGCTTATTAGGGGCAGCGTCGGGCCCCTACAATGAGCAGTTCTTC. This sequence encodes CASSLLGAASGPYNEQFF.

This clone was observed a handful of times. This sequence joins TRBV28 and TRBJ1-2; TRBD1 matches at 7 bases. The CDR3 totals 18 residues. The germline V gene has CDR1 MDHEN and CDR2 SYDVKM. The ends lost 8 bases at V and 7 bases at J; junction bases unmatched: 25. The CDR3 DNA is TGTGCCAGCCGCCACCCATATACCTCAGGGGGGGCGAGTTTTGGCTACACCTTC. It specifies CASRHPYTSGGASFGYTF.

The chain combines TRBV2 with TRBJ1-5; tentative D call: TRBD1 (5 bases). V lost 6 bases and J 7 bases, leaving 13 bases between the germline ends. This CDR3 has 13 amino acids. Germline assignment: CDR1 SNHLY and CDR2 FYNNEI. The chain's CDR3 is CASSVDGDQPQHF. For the CDR3, the DNA is TGTGCCAGCAGCGTGGACGGGGACCAGCCCCAGCATTTT.

A few counts support this clone. The chain combines TRBV2 with TRBJ1-1; a possible D gene is TRBD1 (5 bases). This CDR3 comprises 16 residues. Germline V gene data show CDR1 as SNHLY and CDR2 as FYNNEI. Trimming took off 4 bases at V and 0 bases at J, with 15 bases between the two ends. The CDR3 reads CASSVRWRGMNTEAFF. The CDR3 DNA reads TGTGCCAGCAGTGTTCGGTGGAGGGGCATGAACACTGAAGCTTTCTTT.

The chain is built from TRBV6-1 and TRBJ1-2; D is ambiguous. Between the trimmed V and J ends, which lost 3 bases and 7 bases, there was a span of 12 bases. This CDR3 comprises 13 residues. Germline values: CDR1 MNHNS, CDR2 SASEGT. Here the CDR3 reads CASSEAGNLGYTF. The CDR3, as DNA: TGTGCCAGCAGTGAGGCGGGTAATCTTGGCTACACCTTC.

In its sample, this clone was seen a few times. V is TRBV9 and J is TRBJ2-5, with TRBD2 matching 7 bases. Germline V CDR1 and CDR2: SGDLS, YYNGEE. This CDR3 has 17 residues. J gave up 2 bases and V 5 bases, and 15 bases lay outside the gene matches. CDR3 sequence: CASSRLAGPTSQETQYF. In DNA, the CDR3 is TGTGCCAGCAGTAGATTAGCGGGCCCTACCTCACAAGAGACCCAGTACTTC.

The J gene is TRBJ1-1, the V gene TRBV9, with unresolved D. In germline, CDR1 is SGDLS, CDR2 YYNGEE. The V end was cut by 0 bases, the J end by 2 bases, with 11 bases between. The CDR3 loop spans 15 amino acids. The CDR3 here is CASSVGLEVNTEAFF. The CDR3 DNA sequence: TGTGCCAGCAGCGTAGGGCTCGAGGTTAACACTGAAGCTTTCTTT. Drawing the rest from reference TRBV9 and TRBJ1-1, the complete variable domain is DSGVTQTPKHLITATGQRVTLRCSPRSGDLSVYWYQQSLDQGLQFLIQYYNGEERAKGNILERFSAQQFPDLHSELNLSSLELGDSALYFCASSVGLEVNTEAFFGQGTRLTVV.

This sequence joins TRBV7-4 and TRBJ2-5; weak D call: TRBD1 (6 bases). The CDR3 totals 15 residues. CDR1 SGHVT and CDR2 SQSDAQ come from the germline V gene. Between the trimmed V and J ends, which lost 5 bases and 2 bases, there was a span of 15 bases. The CDR3 is CASSPSGQIQETQYF. CDR3 sequence (DNA): TGTGCCAGCAGCCCATCAGGACAGATTCAAGAGACCCAGTACTTC. The variable domain in full, with the rest retrieved from reference TRBV7-4 and TRBJ2-5, is GAGVSQSPRYKVAKRGRDVALRCDSISGHVTLYWYRQTLGQGSEVLTYSQSDAQRDKSGRPSGRFSAERPERSVSTLKIQRTEQGDSAVYLCASSPSGQIQETQYFGPGTRLLVL.

This clone has only one observation. This chain joins TRBV5-4 and TRBJ2-2; 9 bases are a match to TRBD2. CDR1 is SGHNT and CDR2 is YYREEE in the germline V gene (reference sequence). The CDR3 covers 15 residues. The ends lost 2 bases at V and 8 bases at J; junction bases unmatched: 7. As DNA, the CDR3 is TGTGCCAGCAGCTTAGGCGGGAGGGAAGCTGGGGAGCTGTTTTTT. Its protein product is CASSLGGREAGELFF.

Written as DNA, the CDR3 is TGTGCCAGCAGCAACAACAGGGACACTGAAGCTTTCTTT. Translating gives CASSNNRDTEAFF. The rearrangement joins TRBV7-2 to TRBJ1-1; possible D gene TRBD1, 6 bases. Trimming removed 5 bases at V and 3 bases at J, with 10 bases between. The CDR3 extends over 13 amino acids. CDR1 is SGHTA, CDR2 FQGNSA, per germline.

This sequence joins TRBV5-1 and TRBJ2-3, with 14 nucleotides matching TRBD2. The CDR3 consists of 19 residues. J gave up 2 bases and V 4 bases, and 12 bases lay outside the gene matches. Germline lookup yields CDR1 SGHRS and CDR2 YFSETQ. The CDR3 region has the DNA TGCGCCAGCAGCCCCGGGACTAGCGGGAGCGCTATACCCACAGATACGCAGTATTTT. It codes for CASSPGTSGSAIPTDTQYF.

In this sample, this clone turned up a few times. The chain has TRBV2 and TRBJ2-7; 8 nucleotides agree with TRBD1. The germline CDR1 and CDR2 sequences are SNHLY and FYNNEI. CDR3 length equals 14 residues. The V and J ends lost 6 bases and 5 bases, in that order; junction bases with no gene match: 9. The CDR3 is CASRDDRGRDEQYF. In DNA form, the CDR3 reads TGTGCCAGCAGGGACGACAGGGGAAGGGACGAGCAGTACTTC.

The rearrangement links TRBV6-6 to TRBJ2-1; 7 bases line up with TRBD1. The CDR3 consists of 16 residues. J gave up 1 base and V 6 bases, and 9 bases lay outside the gene matches. Germline lookup yields CDR1 MNHNY and CDR2 SVGAGI (reference sequence). In DNA, the CDR3 is TGTGCCAGCAGGGGGGTCATGGGACAGTCCTACAATGAGCAGTTCTTC. This codes for CASRGVMGQSYNEQFF.

V is TRBV30 and J is TRBJ1-5; TRBD1 might be the D (6 bases). CDR3 length: 13 amino acids. V was clipped by 1 base and J by 6 bases, with 10 bases between them. Germline CDR1 is GTSNPN and CDR2 is SVGIG (reference sequence). The CDR3 sequence is CAWSGRRGQPQHF. The CDR3 DNA reads as TGTGCCTGGAGTGGTCGCAGGGGTCAGCCCCAGCATTTT.

The V call is TRBV27, the J call TRBJ2-7, with 8 bases matching TRBD2. From germline, CDR1 is MNHEY and CDR2 SMNVEV (reference sequence). The CDR3 covers 15 residues. Germline trimming cut 7 bases from V and 4 bases from J; bases unmatched to any gene: 12. In DNA form, the CDR3 reads TGTGCCAGCAAGCGAGGGGCTAGCGGGTCTTACGAGCAGTACTTC. Translation: CASKRGASGSYEQYF.